Shown below are 15 T cell receptor beta chains from a single sample sequenced in a study of tumor-infiltrating lymphocytes in primary liver carcinoma. Unsorted bulk tissue, about 19-31 mg of it, served as the source for co-extraction of RNA and DNA. Researchers generated TCR beta cDNA from about 460 ng of total RNA, relying on a constant-region primer. It was through three nested multiplex PCR rounds of slightly modified ARM-PCR that TCR beta libraries arose. The study ran its first two PCR rounds for approximately 10 cycles each, using TRBV1-TRBV30 forward primers and a C-beta reverse primer. One entry per CDR3 protein, called by TCRdb with MiXCR from the multiplex PCR reads. This table has under 150,000 distinct CDR3 sequences, around 70% appearing once. Specimen: tumor-adjacent normal liver tissue. The receptor set was obtained from a woman aged 60-75 years with primary liver carcinoma and hepatitis B virus infection.

Points on this clonotype: A junction boundary mismatches the germline segment, possibly from a read error. The CDR3, as DNA: TGTGACAGCAGTGGAGAAGGGTTCGGAGGGACCCTCCACTTT. Translating gives CDSSGEGFGGTLHF. The chain links TRBV6-1 to TRBJ1-6; D not certain. The length of the CDR3 is 14 residues. Germline-derived CDR1 and CDR2 are MNHNS and SASEGT.

A word on this clonotype: A much larger clone differs from this one at a single base, so this may be a read error. The chain carries TRBV30 and TRBJ2-3, with TRBD2 identical over 8 bases. CDR1 is GTSNPN, CDR2 SVGIG, per germline (reference sequence). CDR3 size: 15 residues. The CDR3 loop reads CAWSDSGTITDTLYF. CDR3 bases: TGTGCCTGGAGTGATAGCGGGACGATCACAGATACGCTGTATTTT.

Comment on this clonotype: A much larger clone sits a single nucleotide away, making a read error possible. No conserved phenylalanine or tryptophan ends this CDR3, so it is likely a read error. V and J are TRBV5-1 and TRBJ2-1; D might be TRBD1 (6 bases). Trimming cost V 0 bases and J 8 bases, with 6 bases left between them. Germline lookup yields CDR1 SGHRS and CDR2 YFSETQ. CDR3 size: 12 residues. The CDR3 spells CASSLDRDEQFL. In DNA, the CDR3 is TGCGCCAGCAGCTTGGACAGGGATGAGCAGTTCCTC.

Comments on this clonotype: This could be a read error, since a much larger clone is one nucleotide away. V usage is TRBV7-9 and J usage is TRBJ1-5; D call uncertain. This CDR3 has 13 amino acids. The germline V gene has CDR1 SEHNR and CDR2 FQNEAQ (reference sequence). The CDR3 reads CASSLGRNQRQHF. The CDR3 nucleotides read TGTGCCAGCAGCTTAGGACGGAATCAGCGCCAGCATTTT.

Worth noting for this clonotype: The junction departs from the called germline gene at one end, perhaps through a read error. The chain links TRBV29-1 to TRBJ2-1; 7 bases are shared with TRBD2. The germline V gene encodes CDR1 SQVTM and CDR2 ANQGSEA. The CDR3 consists of 16 residues. CDR3 residues: CSVANPTSELYNEQFF. In DNA form, the CDR3 reads TGTAGCGTTGCGAACCCCACTAGCGAACTGTACAATGAGCAGTTCTTC.

This clonotype was seen repeatedly, ten times or more. The chain joins TRBV28 to TRBJ2-3; the match to TRBD2 covers 12 bases. The germline gives CDR1 MDHEN, CDR2 SYDVKM. After removal of 6 bases from V and 7 bases from J, the junction contained 8 bases not matched to a gene. This CDR3 contains 15 residues. The CDR3 loop reads CASSRTSGRSYTQYF. CDR3 bases: TGTGCCAGCAGCCGAACTAGCGGGAGGAGTTATACGCAGTATTTT.

CDR3: CSMGATYEQYF. The CDR3 DNA is TGCAGCATGGGGGCCACTTACGAGCAGTACTTC. The chain is built from TRBV29-1 and TRBJ2-7; D is possibly TRBD1 (6 bases). The CDR3 has 11 residues. V was shortened by 8 bases and J by 4 bases, with 12 bases between the two germline ends. CDR1 is SQVTM, CDR2 ANQGSEA, per germline.

The count of this clonotype is one. This chain uses TRBV9 with TRBJ1-1; D uncertain. The germline V gene encodes CDR1 SGDLS and CDR2 YYNGEE. The germline V and J ends were trimmed by 0 bases and 0 bases, with 9 bases remaining between them. The length of the CDR3 is 15 residues. The CDR3 nucleotides read TGTGCCAGCAGCGTAGGGATCTTGCTGAACACTGAAGCTTTCTTT. It is translated as CASSVGILLNTEAFF.

About this clonotype: A junction boundary mismatches the germline segment, possibly from a read error. The chain combines TRBV4-1 with TRBJ2-1; maybe TRBD2 (5 bases). The CDR3 loop spans 12 amino acids. Germline-derived CDR1 and CDR2 are MGHRA and YSYEKL. The CDR3 sequence: CASSQEGNEQFF. CDR3 DNA sequence: TGCGCCAGTAGCCAAGAGGGAAATGAGCAGTTCTTC.

With regard to this clonotype: This may be a read error, as it is one base from a much larger clone. CDR3 sequence (DNA): TGTGCCAGCGGTTTATCGAGGGATACGCAGTATTTT. Its translation is CASGLSRDTQYF. The rearrangement links TRBV28 to TRBJ2-3; D unclear. Germline loops: CDR1 MDHEN, CDR2 SYDVKM. The CDR3 runs to 12 residues.

Worth noting for this clonotype: At one of its ends the junction is not consistent with the germline gene, which may arise from a read error. V is TRBV12-3 or TRBV12-4 and J is TRBJ1-5; the D is unclear. The CDR3 covers 15 residues. The CDR3 loop is CARSSTGSKDQPQHF. In nucleotides, the CDR3 is TGTGCCAGAAGTTCGACTGGGTCCAAAGATCAGCCCCAGCATTTT.

As for this clonotype: At one boundary the junction diverges from the germline segment, which might be a read error. This chain links TRBV11-2 with TRBJ2-7; D uncertain. The germline V gene encodes CDR1 SGHAT and CDR2 FQNNGV. The CDR3 consists of 15 residues. This CDR3 is CASSFNWGTSCEPYF. The CDR3 nucleotides read TGTGCCAGCAGCTTTAATTGGGGAACCTCCTGCGAGCCGTACTTC.

In regard to this clonotype: Just one base apart from a much larger clone, this may be a read error. The chain combines TRBV6-5 with TRBJ1-1, with a weak D call TRBD1 (6 bases). V lost 6 bases and J lost 4, with 15 bases in between. Germline CDR1 reads MNHEY; CDR2 reads SVGAGI. This CDR3 comprises 14 residues. CDR3 sequence (DNA): TGTGCCAGCAGCAGGGGTCGCGAGAGCACTGAAGCTTTCTTT. The encoded protein is CASSRGRESTEAFF.

Concerning this clonotype: A much larger clone differs from this one at a single base, so this may be a read error. The gene calls are TRBV10-3 and TRBJ2-7, with D hard to call. The germline V and J ends were trimmed by 2 bases and 6 bases, with 8 bases remaining between them. The germline gives CDR1 ENHRY, CDR2 SYGVKD. This CDR3 spans 12 amino acids. CDR3 loop: CAISEPVREQYF. DNA for the CDR3: TGTGCCATCAGTGAGCCGGTCCGCGAGCAGTACTTC.

The V gene is TRBV29-1, the J gene TRBJ2-2, with D tentatively TRBD1 (6 bases). The germline V gene encodes CDR1 SQVTM and CDR2 ANQGSEA. This CDR3 is built from 14 residues. CDR3 amino acids: CRAKRRGKTGELFF. CDR3 DNA sequence: TGCAGAGCCAAACGAAGGGGGAAGACCGGGGAGCTGTTTTTT.